This TCR beta chain appears in the sequencing data of a study of human T cells and chemical hapten exposure. TCRdb itself ran the RACE reads through MiXCR, one entry per CDR3 protein. The sample lists 70,000 or so distinct CDR3 sequences, over 8.5% occurring once. Trimming pared 3 bases from V and 8 bases from J, leaving 13 bases between. CDR3 length equals 13 residues. Germline V gene lookup returns CDR1 KGHSH and CDR2 LQKENI. This clonotype was counted ten times or more. Time point described: patch test 3, about 24 weeks after DPC sensitization. Treatment indicated: therapeutic diphenylcyclopropenone sensitization with weekly scalp DPC.

The sample was whole blood, taken in connection with sensitization to the hapten diphenylcyclopropenone (DPC). This TCR derives from a woman between 50 and 59 years old with alopecia areata. Some clones in this sample may be carry-over from other donors' samples. This chain connects TRBV18 to TRBJ1-1; D is uncertain. DNA for the CDR3: TGTGCCAGCTCACCTACGGAGGGCAGAGAAGCTTTCTTT. It encodes CASSPTEGREAFF.